Below are 19 T cell receptor beta chains sequenced from a single sample in a study of T cell responses to AZD1222 COVID-19 vaccine. The assay was immunoSEQ multiplex PCR, and TCRdb's table has in-frame clones only and misses some. The data show around 170,000 clones, around nine tenths seen once. Sequenced material: peripheral blood, taken 28 days after the second AZD1222 dose. The receptors derive from an adult who received the AZD1222 COVID-19 vaccine.

The V and J genes are TRBV7-3 and TRBJ1-6; 8 bases match TRBD1. After removal of 2 bases from V and 11 bases from J, the junction contained 5 bases not matched to a gene. CDR1 and CDR2 from the germline V gene are SGHTA and FQGTGA. This CDR3 spans 14 amino acids. The CDR3 reads CASSLGTGWAPLHF. CDR3 DNA: TGTGCCAGCAGCTTAGGGACAGGTTGGGCACCCCTCCACTTT. The full variable domain, its missing parts supplied by reference TRBV7-3 and TRBJ1-6, is GAGVSQTPSNKVTEKGKYVELRCDPISGHTALYWYRQSLGQGPEFLIYFQGTGAADDSGLPNDRFFAVRPEGSVSTLKIQRTERGDSAVYLCASSLGTGWAPLHFGNGTRLTVT.

The chain couples TRBV28 to TRBJ1-4, with 9 bases fitting TRBD1. The CDR3 has 16 residues. J was trimmed by 3 bases and V by 6 bases; bases with no gene match: 8. Germline lookup yields CDR1 MDHEN and CDR2 SYDVKM. CDR3 bases: TGTGCCAGCAGACGGGACAGGGTCTCCGCTAATGAAAAACTGTTTTTT. Amino acids: CASRRDRVSANEKLFF.

This chain connects TRBV10-1 to TRBJ2-3; no definite D call. Germline CDR1 WNHNN, CDR2 SYGVQD (reference sequence). V lost 8 bases to trimming and J lost 7 bases, with 22 bases between them. This CDR3 has 15 residues. CDR3 sequence reads: CASAGWYKTFYTQYF. The DNA of the CDR3 is TGCGCCAGCGCTGGGTGGTATAAGACCTTCTATACGCAGTATTTT.

The chain uses TRBV9 and TRBJ1-3; D gene unclear. Per germline, CDR1 SGDLS and CDR2 YYNGEE. This CDR3 has 14 amino acids. Trimming pared 0 bases from V and 3 bases from J, leaving 7 bases between. In nucleotides, the CDR3 is TGTGCCAGCAGCGTAGCAGTGGGTGGAAACACCATATATTTT. It codes for CASSVAVGGNTIYF.

This clone has only one observation. The rearrangement uses TRBV7-2 and TRBJ2-7, with TRBD2 as a possible D gene (6 bases). Germline-derived CDR1 and CDR2 are SGHTA and FQGNSA. This CDR3 region has 15 residues. V was trimmed by 5 bases and J by 6 bases, leaving 20 bases between them. DNA for the CDR3: TGTGCCAGCAGCCCCCGGGGCAACAGGAGGGGCGAGCAGTACTTC. Protein product: CASSPRGNRRGEQYF.

J is TRBJ2-2 and V is TRBV10-3; 11 bases fit TRBD2. The J segment lost 2 bases and the V segment lost 2 bases, leaving 4 bases of the junction unmatched. The CDR3 contains 17 residues. The germline gives CDR1 ENHRY, CDR2 SYGVKD. The CDR3 protein is CAISERGLAANTGELFF. DNA of the CDR3: TGTGCCATCAGTGAGAGGGGACTAGCGGCCAACACCGGGGAGCTGTTTTTT.

This clone was observed a single time. The V and J genes are TRBV10-1 and TRBJ2-1, with TRBD2 identical over 11 bases. The length of the CDR3 is 15 residues. V shed 5 bases and J 8 bases; nucleotides not matched to a gene: 8. From germline, CDR1 is WNHNN and CDR2 SYGVQD (reference sequence). The CDR3 nucleotides read TGCGCCAGCAGTCCCTTAGCGGGGGGGCTTGATGAGCAGTTCTTC. This codes for CASSPLAGGLDEQFF.

This rearrangement joins TRBV28 to TRBJ1-2, with TRBD1 matching over 10 bases. J was trimmed by 6 bases and V by 1 base; bases with no gene match: 5. CDR1 is MDHEN, CDR2 SYDVKM, per germline. CDR3 length equals 15 residues. The CDR3 is CASSLLTGTGDGYTF. The CDR3 DNA is TGTGCCAGCAGTTTATTAACCGGGACAGGGGATGGCTACACCTTC.

This sequence joins TRBV7-3 and TRBJ2-5; no reliable D call. Between the trimmed V and J ends, which lost 5 bases and 5 bases, there was a span of 12 bases. CDR1 and CDR2 (germline): SGHTA, FQGTGA. The CDR3 runs 13 residues. CDR3 protein: CASSPVSWETQYF. The CDR3 DNA follows: TGTGCCAGCAGCCCCGTCAGCTGGGAGACCCAGTACTTC.

The V gene is TRBV7-2, the J gene TRBJ2-3; D not resolved. Per the germline V gene, CDR1 is SGHTA and CDR2 is FQGNSA. V lost 0 bases, J lost 1 base, and 11 bases lay in between. This CDR3 region has 16 residues. The CDR3 DNA is TGTGCCAGCAGCTTAGCGAGTGCGGTAGGCACAGATACGCAGTATTTT. This translates into CASSLASAVGTDTQYF.

This clone has only one observation. This chain links TRBV3-1 (or the pseudogene TRBV3-2) with TRBJ1-6, with 7 bases that match TRBD1. V was clipped by 0 bases and J by 1 base; unmatched bases: 0. CDR1 and CDR2 from the germline V gene are LGHDT and YNNKEL (reference sequence). The CDR3 length is 16 residues. The chain's CDR3 is CASSQETGSYNSPLHF. Written as DNA, the CDR3 is TGTGCCAGCAGCCAAGAGACAGGGTCCTATAATTCACCCCTCCACTTT.

The chain combines TRBV5-1 with TRBJ1-5; TRBD1 is a possible D gene (5 bases). Trimming took off 4 bases at V and 6 bases at J, with 14 bases between the two ends. The CDR3 is 14 amino acids. Germline loops: CDR1 SGHRS, CDR2 YFSETQ. The CDR3 DNA is TGCGCCAGCAGCGTGGACACGGCCGGTCAGCCCCAGCATTTT. It codes for CASSVDTAGQPQHF.

As DNA, the CDR3 is TGTGCCAGTAGTGCCCAGGGGGGGATGAACACTGAAGCTTTCTTT. Residues: CASSAQGGMNTEAFF. V and J are TRBV19 and TRBJ1-1; 7 nucleotides match TRBD1. CDR3 length equals 15 residues. V gave up 5 bases and J gave up 0 bases; unmatched junction bases: 6. Germline-derived CDR1 and CDR2 are LNHDA and SQIVND (reference sequence).

A few counts support this clone. This rearrangement joins TRBV19 to TRBJ1-5, with D perhaps TRBD1 (6 bases). Between the trimmed V and J ends, which lost 3 bases and 7 bases, there was a span of 10 bases. The CDR3 runs to 13 residues. CDR1 and CDR2 (germline): LNHDA, SQIVND (reference sequence). In nucleotides, the CDR3 is TGTGCCAGTAGTATCGGCAGGGGCCAGCCCCAGCATTTT. It yields the protein CASSIGRGQPQHF.

The CDR3, as DNA: TGCGCCAGCAGCTCCCGACAGGCAGCAGGCCAGCCCCAGCATTTT. Translation gives CASSSRQAAGQPQHF. The chain couples TRBV5-1 to TRBJ1-5, with a possible D match to TRBD1 (6 bases). This CDR3 has 15 amino acids. CDR1 SGHRS and CDR2 YFSETQ come from the germline V gene. Trimming cost V 3 bases and J 7 bases, with 17 bases left between them.

There are a few counts of this clone. The rearrangement links TRBV30 to TRBJ1-2; D unresolved. The CDR3 is made up of 13 amino acids. Germline V gives CDR1 GTSNPN, CDR2 SVGIG (reference sequence). V lost 0 bases and J lost 2, with 7 bases in between. This CDR3 reads CAWSVQENYGYTF. In DNA form, the CDR3 reads TGTGCCTGGAGTGTTCAGGAAAACTATGGCTACACCTTC. Using reference TRBV30 and TRBJ1-2 for the parts outside the CDR3, the full variable domain is SQTIHQWPATLVQPVGSPLSLECTVEGTSNPNLYWYRQAAGRGLQLLFYSVGIGQISSEVPQNLSASRPQDRQFILSSKKLLLSDSGFYLCAWSVQENYGYTFGSGTRLTVV.

The sample holds one count of this clone. The V and J genes are TRBV7-2 and TRBJ2-5; TRBD2 matches 9 bases. Per the germline V gene, CDR1 is SGHTA and CDR2 is FQGNSA. V lost 1 base to trimming and J lost 4 bases; unmatched junction nucleotides: 4. This CDR3 is built from 15 residues. The CDR3 is CASSLGAGGGETQYF. The CDR3 nucleotides are TGTGCCAGCAGCTTAGGAGCGGGGGGTGGAGAGACCCAGTACTTC.

The chain carries TRBV14 and TRBJ2-5; D perhaps matches TRBD1 (5 bases). The CDR3 contains 15 residues. Germline CDR1 is SGHDN and CDR2 is FVKESK. Trimming took off 5 bases at V and 3 bases at J, with 16 bases between the two ends. CDR3 sequence: CASSFAGLIKETQYF. In nucleotides, the CDR3 is TGTGCCAGCAGCTTCGCAGGGTTAATAAAAGAGACCCAGTACTTC.

The CDR3 spells CASTSWTGKQFF. The DNA of the CDR3 is TGTGCCAGCACTTCTTGGACAGGGAAGCAGTTCTTC. V and J are TRBV2 and TRBJ2-1; 8 nucleotides match TRBD1. Germline trimming cut 7 bases from V and 11 bases from J; bases unmatched to any gene: 7. CDR1 is SNHLY, CDR2 FYNNEI, per germline. The CDR3 consists of 12 residues.